This TCR beta chain was identified during a study of blood T cell repertoires in COVID-19. Original data processing: Amplification from reference gene primers served as the basis for estimated nucleated cell counts. TCRdb's copy holds only in-frame clones and misses some; the assay was immunoSEQ multiplex PCR. V and J calls and clone size are copied from that table; D and trimming were computed from the DNA. Among 150,000 to 200,000 clones, about 77% were seen once, and the ten largest hold about 17%. In germline, CDR1 is LNHDA, CDR2 SQIVND (reference sequence). CDR3 length: 16 residues. Trimming took 5 bases from V and 6 from J; bases not matched to a gene: 10.

Sequencing used PBMCs or T cells enriched from blood (not recorded which). V usage is TRBV19 and J usage is TRBJ2-4; TRBD1 matches at 10 bases. The clonotype was recovered from a woman between 50 and 59 years old with acute COVID-19. CDR3 nucleotide sequence: TGTGCCAGTAGTCCCGGGACAGGGGCCGGGGGAAACATTCAGTACTTC. Its translation: CASSPGTGAGGNIQYF. Supplemented by reference TRBV19 and TRBJ2-4, the full variable domain reads DGGITQSPKYLFRKEGQNVTLSCEQNLNHDAMYWYRQDPGQGLRLIYYSQIVNDFQKGDIAEGYSVSREKKESFPLTVTSAQKNPTAFYLCASSPGTGAGGNIQYFGAGTRLSVL.